The 28 T cell receptor beta chains given below trace back to one sample, sequenced in a study of CXCR3-negative and CXCR3-positive naive CD8 T cells. Which antigens these TCRs recognize remains unknown. Study-wide points: CXCR3-positive naive cells carried more hydrophobic TRB CDR3s than CXCR3-negative ones.

Through 5' RACE with UMI labels, the TRB cDNA libraries were prepared. Each CDR3 protein gets one entry in TCRdb, which reprocessed the 5' RACE reads and gives no DNA. Its listing shows under 150,000 distinct CDR3 sequences. Specimen: naive CXCR3+ CD8+ T cells from blood. Specified subset: CD45RO-CCR7+CD27+CD95- naive CD8+ T cells expressing CXCR3 (TNR3+). Receptor source: a human donor in good health. Some clones in this sample may be carry-over from other donors' samples.

The chain has TRBV7-3 and TRBJ2-1; TCRdb reports TRBD2, a call that lacks DNA to check it against. CDR1 and CDR2 from the germline V gene are SGHTA and FQGTGA. The CDR3 totals 15 residues. CDR3 protein: CASSFLAGTYNEQFF. Looking up the rest from reference TRBV7-3 and TRBJ2-1 gives the full variable domain: GAGVSQTPSNKVTEKGKYVELRCDPISGHTALYWYRQSLGQGPEFLIYFQGTGAADDSGLPNDRFFAVRPEGSVSTLKIQRTERGDSAVYLCASSFLAGTYNEQFFGPGTRLTVL.

This sequence joins TRBV6-2 or TRBV6-3 and TRBJ2-7; TCRdb proposes TRBD2, but this gene call is untestable without DNA. Germline V lookup: CDR1 MNHEY, CDR2 SVGEGT. The CDR3 loop spans 12 amino acids. The CDR3 loop reads CASSHSGYEQYF.

The rearrangement uses TRBV7-8 and TRBJ2-3; no DNA is available, so the TRBD1 call from TCRdb remains unchecked. The CDR3 has 17 residues. In germline, CDR1 is SGHVS, CDR2 FQNEAQ. This CDR3 is CASSSPPPQGREDTQYF.

The gene calls are TRBV9 and TRBJ1-4. The CDR3 contains 16 residues. Germline loops: CDR1 SGDLS, CDR2 YYNGEE. CDR3 amino acids: CASSANGGKSNEKLFF.

The chain combines TRBV27 with TRBJ1-2. Germline V gene lookup returns CDR1 MNHEY and CDR2 SMNVEV (reference sequence). The CDR3 consists of 14 residues. This CDR3 reads CASSFAPQVFGYTF.

V and J are TRBV28 and TRBJ2-7; the TCRdb D gene call, TRBD1, has no DNA to confirm it. In germline, CDR1 is MDHEN, CDR2 SYDVKM. CDR3 length equals 15 residues. CDR3 residues: CASSTIDSLFYEQYF.

J is TRBJ1-2 and V is TRBV29-1; TCRdb returns TRBD1, unconfirmable since there is no DNA. Germline V gene lookup returns CDR1 SQVTM and CDR2 ANQGSEA. CDR3 length equals 15 residues. The CDR3: CSVEVWQGDNYGYTF.

This chain's CDR3 is CAWSAIGQGDSGELFF. The chain recombines TRBV30 with TRBJ2-2; TCRdb returns TRBD1, unconfirmable since there is no DNA. Germline CDR1 reads GTSNPN; CDR2 reads SVGIG (reference sequence). The CDR3 extends over 16 amino acids.

The chain joins TRBV7-9 to TRBJ2-1; with no DNA, the TCRdb D assignment of TRBD2 cannot be verified. This CDR3 has 15 residues. The germline gives CDR1 SEHNR, CDR2 FQNEAQ (reference sequence). The CDR3 here is CASSLVAAPYNEQFF.

This chain uses TRBV28 with TRBJ2-5; as DNA is missing, the TRBD2 call by TCRdb cannot be tested. Germline loops: CDR1 MDHEN, CDR2 SYDVKM. CDR3 length: 17 amino acids. CDR3 protein: CASSHSGTSGLGETQYF.

This chain joins TRBV20-1 and TRBJ1-2. The CDR3 extends over 14 amino acids. CDR1 is DFQATT, CDR2 SNEGSKA, per germline (reference sequence). CDR3 protein: CSARPLVTNYGYTF.

The chain recombines TRBV7-6 with TRBJ1-1; the TCRdb call, TRBD1, lacks DNA for checking. CDR3 length: 17 residues. Germline V gene data show CDR1 as SGHVS and CDR2 as FNYEAQ. CDR3: CASSLVFSDRVPTEAFF.

The rearrangement links TRBV5-6 to TRBJ1-6; TCRdb indicates TRBD1, and absent DNA this call remains unverified. This CDR3 region has 17 residues. CDR1 and CDR2 (germline): SGHDT, YYEEEE. CDR3 amino acids: CASSGTDTSSYNSPLHF. Complete variable domain (other parts from reference TRBV5-6 and TRBJ1-6): DAGVTQSPTHLIKTRGQQVTLRCSPKSGHDTVSWYQQALGQGPQFIFQYYEEEERQRGNFPDRFSGHQFPNYSSELNVNALLLGDSALYLCASSGTDTSSYNSPLHFGNGTRLTVT.

The chain is built from TRBV29-1 and TRBJ2-2; checking the TCRdb D call of TRBD1 is not possible without DNA. This CDR3 has 15 amino acids. CDR1 and CDR2 (germline): SQVTM, ANQGSEA. CDR3 sequence: CSVTPGTVNTGELFF.

The chain is built from TRBV5-1 and TRBJ1-1; TCRdb picks TRBD1, but there is no DNA to check that call. The CDR3 is made up of 12 amino acids. CDR1 and CDR2 (germline): SGHRS, YFSETQ. CDR3 protein: CATGEGGSEAFF.

The CDR3 spells CSAMTENNGELFF. The chain employs TRBV20-1 and TRBJ2-2; TCRdb picks TRBD1, but there is no DNA to check that call. CDR3 length equals 13 residues. Germline V gives CDR1 DFQATT, CDR2 SNEGSKA (reference sequence).

The chain employs TRBV7-2 and TRBJ2-1; TCRdb reports TRBD2, a call that lacks DNA to check it against. CDR3 length: 15 residues. The germline CDR1 and CDR2 sequences are SGHTA and FQGNSA. CDR3 sequence reads: CASSLTGLAFNEQFF.

The chain couples TRBV14 to TRBJ2-5. The CDR3 length is 17 residues. CDR1 is SGHDN and CDR2 is FVKESK in the germline V gene. The CDR3 reads CASSQDERRPLQETQYF.

The J gene is TRBJ2-2, the V gene TRBV13; the D call from TCRdb, TRBD2, cannot be confirmed without DNA. The CDR3 has 16 residues. CDR1 is PRHDT and CDR2 is FYEKMQ in the germline V gene (reference sequence). The chain's CDR3 is CASSSWTAGGGGELFF. The entire variable domain, with the rest obtained from reference TRBV13 and TRBJ2-2, is as follows: AAGVIQSPRHLIKEKRETATLKCYPIPRHDTVYWYQQGPGQDPQFLISFYEKMQSDKGSIPDRFSAQQFSDYHSELNMSSLELGDSALYFCASSSWTAGGGGELFFGEGSRLTVL.

The chain carries TRBV28 and TRBJ1-2. In germline, CDR1 is MDHEN, CDR2 SYDVKM. The CDR3 totals 14 residues. Here the CDR3 reads CASSFKLLVGGYTF.

The chain links TRBV28 to TRBJ2-7; the TCRdb D gene call, TRBD2, has no DNA to confirm it. The CDR3 sequence is 15 residues long. CDR1 is MDHEN, CDR2 SYDVKM, per germline. The chain's CDR3 is CASSFGGSLSYEQYF.

CDR3 loop: CASSATGIYETQYF. This chain joins TRBV27 and TRBJ2-5; TCRdb lists TRBD1, though no DNA is available to test this call. The germline gives CDR1 MNHEY, CDR2 SMNVEV (reference sequence). CDR3 length equals 14 residues.

This sequence joins TRBV29-1 and TRBJ1-2; TCRdb gives TRBD1 as the D gene, but with no DNA this cannot be confirmed. Germline V gene data show CDR1 as SQVTM and CDR2 as ANQGSEA. The CDR3 spans 15 residues. This CDR3 is CSAAGTGMANYGYTF.

The chain joins TRBV28 to TRBJ2-5; TCRdb reports TRBD1, a call that lacks DNA to check it against. Germline V gene lookup returns CDR1 MDHEN and CDR2 SYDVKM. The CDR3 is 14 residues long. CDR3 sequence: CASDATGTAETQYF.

CDR3: CASSNRDRASGNTIYF. The genes are TRBV28 and TRBJ1-3; TCRdb designates TRBD1, a call that cannot be tested without DNA. Germline CDR1 reads MDHEN; CDR2 reads SYDVKM. There are 16 residues in the CDR3. Together with reference TRBV28 and TRBJ1-3, the CDR3 gives the full variable domain: DVKVTQSSRYLVKRTGEKVFLECVQDMDHENMFWYRQDPGLGLRLIYFSYDVKMKEKGDIPEGYSVSREKKERFSLILESASTNQTSMYLCASSNRDRASGNTIYFGEGSWLTVV.

This sequence joins TRBV12-3 or TRBV12-4 and TRBJ1-1; as DNA is missing, the TRBD1 call by TCRdb cannot be tested. The CDR3 length is 11 residues. CDR3 sequence reads: CASSLTGEAFF.

The chain carries TRBV21-1 and TRBJ2-2; TCRdb's D call, TRBD1, is unchecked because there is no DNA. TRBV21-1 is deemed a pseudogene. The CDR3 extends over 20 amino acids. The CDR3 loop reads CASSKAFSTGGWTNTGELFF.

The chain joins TRBV9 to TRBJ1-2; TCRdb outputs TRBD1, but without DNA this stays unchecked. Germline V CDR1 and CDR2: SGDLS, YYNGEE. This CDR3 comprises 16 residues. This CDR3 reads CASSVGSQGANYGYTF.